The 30 T cell receptor beta chains below were found in one sample sequenced in a study of molecular identifiers for immune sequencing clone quantification. MiXCR was run by TCRdb on the PCR reads, yielding one entry per CDR3 protein. Of just under 65,000 distinct CDR3 sequences listed, 15% to 20% are singletons. The sample was naive CD8+ T cells from blood, with Jurkat cell RNA spiked in. Subset defined: FACS-sorted CD8+CD4-CCR7+CD45RA+ naive T cells. The receptors originated from a human donor in good health. Some libraries in this study had Jurkat cell RNA spiked in.

This clonotype has a count of ten or more. The chain couples TRBV9 to TRBJ2-1, with no clear D. The CDR3 extends over 12 amino acids. The V and J ends lost 3 bases and 15 bases respectively, with 16 bases between them. Per the germline V gene, CDR1 is SGDLS and CDR2 is YYNGEE. The CDR3 DNA reads as TGTGCCAGCAGCGGAACCGGGTCCCCTCCGTTCTTC. It encodes CASSGTGSPPFF. The full variable domain, rest sourced from reference TRBV9 and TRBJ2-1, is DSGVTQTPKHLITATGQRVTLRCSPRSGDLSVYWYQQSLDQGLQFLIQYYNGEERAKGNILERFSAQQFPDLHSELNLSSLELGDSALYFCASSGTGSPPFFGPGTRLTVL.

On this clonotype itself: One base away lies a much larger clone, so this may be a sequencing read error. The rearrangement joins TRBV5-1 to TRBJ1-2; D unclear. V was clipped by 5 bases and J by 3 bases, with 17 bases between them. This CDR3 has 15 residues. Germline V gives CDR1 SGHRS, CDR2 YFSETQ. The CDR3 is CASSSSAGKDYGYTF. The CDR3 coding sequence is TGCGCCAGCAGTTCTAGCGCAGGAAAAGACTATGGCTACACCTTC.

This clonotype has only a few counts. V gene TRBV10-3 combines with J gene TRBJ1-5; 7 bases align to TRBD1. In germline, CDR1 is ENHRY, CDR2 SYGVKD. This CDR3 has 14 residues. Unmatched junction bases numbered 3, after V lost 4 bases and J lost 3 bases. The DNA of the CDR3 is TGTGCCATCAGTGGGGACAGCTTCAATCAGCCCCAGCATTTT. Translating it yields CAISGDSFNQPQHF.

The table lists this clonotype with a count of one. This may come from a read error, since a much larger clone is one base off. The CDR3 nucleotides are TGTGCCTGGATGCCGACGGGACAGGGGGCCAACGAGCAGTACTTC. This gives the protein CAWMPTGQGANEQYF. V is TRBV30 and J is TRBJ2-7, with 12 bases identical to TRBD1. CDR1 and CDR2 from the germline V gene are GTSNPN and SVGIG (reference sequence). With 4 bases clipped from V and 5 bases from J, the junction kept 9 bases outside the gene matches. The CDR3 spans 15 residues.

Worth noting for this clonotype: A much larger clone lies one base from this, so it may be a read error. J is TRBJ2-7 and V is TRBV6-6; possible D gene TRBD1, 5 bases. Germline-derived CDR1 and CDR2 are MNHNY and SVGAGI (reference sequence). The CDR3 contains 14 residues. In nucleotides, the CDR3 is TGTGCCAGCATCAAATCGGACACCTCCTACGAGCAGCACTTC. This codes for CASIKSDTSYEQHF.

The table lists this clonotype with many counts. CDR3 DNA sequence: TGTGCCAGTAGACCGACAGGGGGTTTTCAGCCCCAGCATTTT. The encoded protein is CASRPTGGFQPQHF. The chain uses TRBV19 and TRBJ1-5, with 9 nucleotides matching TRBD1. CDR3 length: 14 residues. Germline values: CDR1 LNHDA, CDR2 SQIVND (reference sequence). The junction had 6 bases not matched to a gene; V was cut back by 6 bases and J by 6 bases.

In its sample, this clonotype was seen many times. V usage is TRBV20-1 and J usage is TRBJ1-6; D is perhaps TRBD1 (5 bases). The germline gives CDR1 DFQATT, CDR2 SNEGSKA (reference sequence). V lost 5 bases and J 9 bases, leaving 17 bases between the germline ends. The CDR3 runs 14 residues. The CDR3, as DNA: TGCAGTGCTTCACTCGGTGACAGCGCTTCACCCCTCCACTTT. Protein sequence: CSASLGDSASPLHF.

Note on this clonotype: The conserved phenylalanine or tryptophan normally closing the CDR3 is absent here, so this likely arose from a read error. The gene calls are TRBV6-2 or TRBV6-3 and TRBJ1-3; D gene unclear. Germline CDR1 reads MNHEY; CDR2 reads SVGEGT. Between the trimmed V and J ends, which lost 3 bases and 8 bases, there was a span of 11 bases. The CDR3 extends over 13 amino acids. CDR3 bases: TGTGCCAGCAGTTATGCCCCCGGAGACACCATATATTCT. Its protein is CASSYAPGDTIYS.

This clonotype was seen ten or more times. This chain uses TRBV6-5 with TRBJ1-5, with D possibly TRBD1 on 5 matching bases. Germline V gene lookup returns CDR1 MNHEY and CDR2 SVGAGI. This CDR3 is 13 amino acids long. Trimming cost V 6 bases and J 4 bases, with 10 bases left between them. CDR3 amino acids: CASSPGPNQPQHF. The CDR3 bases are TGTGCCAGCAGCCCGGGACCAAATCAGCCCCAGCATTTT.

This clonotype came up many times. This sequence joins TRBV11-3 and TRBJ2-1; TRBD2 matches at 13 bases. In germline, CDR1 is SGHNT, CDR2 YENEEA. The ends lost 0 bases at V and 9 bases at J; junction bases unmatched: 5. CDR3 length: 16 residues. The CDR3 DNA is TGTGCCAGCAGCTTAGAACCGGGACTAGCGGGACTTGAGCAGTTCTTC. Amino acids: CASSLEPGLAGLEQFF.

Turning to this clonotype: The conserved phenylalanine or tryptophan is not found at the CDR3 terminus, so this likely reflects a read error. The rearrangement uses TRBV6-2 or TRBV6-3 and TRBJ1-1; tentative D call: TRBD1 (5 bases). This CDR3 has 15 amino acids. With 6 bases removed from V and 1 base from J, the gap between germline ends came to 15 bases. From germline, CDR1 is MNHEY and CDR2 SVGEGT. CDR3 residues: CASRRDRVSNTEAFL. The CDR3 bases are TGTGCCAGCAGACGCGACAGAGTTTCGAACACTGAAGCTTTCCTT.

The sample holds many counts of this clonotype. This chain connects TRBV6-2 or TRBV6-3 to TRBJ2-3; D is perhaps TRBD2 (6 bases). CDR1 MNHEY and CDR2 SVGEGT come from the germline V gene. CDR3 length: 16 residues. V dropped 2 bases and J dropped 2 bases, with 14 bases sitting between them. CDR3 sequence reads: CASSYQPGLYTDTQYF. DNA for the CDR3: TGTGCCAGCAGTTACCAACCGGGACTGTACACAGATACGCAGTATTTT.

In regard to this clonotype: A read error may be the cause here, since a much bigger clone is one base away. This chain links TRBV5-1 with TRBJ1-4; 11 bases agree with TRBD1. This CDR3 has 18 residues. Germline CDR1 SGHRS, CDR2 YFSETQ. The CDR3 spells CARTRDRGFPGKNERLFF. The CDR3 DNA follows: TGCGCCAGGACCCGGGACAGGGGGTTCCCTGGGAAAAATGAAAGACTGTTTTTT.

In regard to this clonotype: A read error may explain this, as a much larger clone is one base away. The chain employs TRBV20-1 and TRBJ2-1; 10 bases match TRBD2. This CDR3 has 18 residues. Germline lookup yields CDR1 DFQATT and CDR2 SNEGSKA (reference sequence). CDR3 residues: CSARESLAGLHSYNERFF. The DNA for the CDR3 is TGCAGTGCTAGAGAGTCACTAGCGGGATTGCACTCCTACAATGAGCGGTTCTTC.

To note about this clonotype: This may be a read error, as it is one base from a much larger clone. The chain employs TRBV19 and TRBJ2-1; D is tentatively TRBD1 or TRBD2 (5 bases each). This CDR3 comprises 13 residues. Germline V lookup: CDR1 LNHDA, CDR2 SQIVND (reference sequence). Trimming removed 11 bases at V and 7 bases at J, with 18 bases between. In DNA, the CDR3 is TGTGCCTGTACCGGGGCCCACGGGAATGAGCAGTTCTTC. Its protein is CACTGAHGNEQFF. The variable domain in full, with the rest retrieved from reference TRBV19 and TRBJ2-1, is DGGITQSPKYLFRKEGQNVTLSCEQNLNHDAMYWYRQDPGQGLRLIYYSQIVNDFQKGDIAEGYSVSREKKESFPLTVTSAQKNPTAFYLCACTGAHGNEQFFGPGTRLTVL.

The rearrangement uses TRBV27 and TRBJ2-1, with TRBD1 matching 11 bases. The CDR3 runs 14 residues. V was clipped by 7 bases and J by 6 bases; unmatched bases: 5. The V gene's germline CDR1 is MNHEY and CDR2 SMNVEV (reference sequence). The CDR3 protein is CASTRGTGGNEQFF. The CDR3 DNA sequence: TGTGCCAGCACCCGAGGGACAGGGGGCAATGAGCAGTTCTTC.

As concerns this clonotype: Sequence at one end of the junction differs from germline and may be a read error. The chain uses TRBV7-9 and TRBJ2-3; D may be TRBD1 (8 bases). The CDR3 loop spans 19 amino acids. Germline V gene lookup returns CDR1 SEHNR and CDR2 FQNEAQ (reference sequence). The CDR3 protein is CASGLSWTGRGPSTDTQYF. DNA for the CDR3: TGTGCCAGCGGCTTATCCTGGACAGGGAGGGGGCCCAGCACAGATACGCAGTATTTT.

The gene calls are TRBV4-1 and TRBJ2-3; the match to TRBD1 covers 8 bases. Germline values: CDR1 MGHRA, CDR2 YSYEKL. This CDR3 comprises 14 residues. The V segment lost 5 bases and the J segment 0 bases; nucleotides outside the gene matches: 1. CDR3 in amino acids: CASSRTGSTDTQYF. In DNA, the CDR3 is TGCGCCAGCAGCAGGACAGGGAGCACAGATACGCAGTATTTT.

Concerning this clonotype: The conserved phenylalanine or tryptophan normally closing the CDR3 is absent here, so this likely arose from a read error. The limits of the CDR3 on the DNA are not certain, so only TCRdb's listed CDR3 is given. The chain carries TRBV14 and TRBJ2-3; the DNA was not used to check the table's D call, TRBD1. With termini counted, the CDR3 has 15 amino acids. The germline CDR1 and CDR2 sequences are SGHDN and FVKESK. CDR3: CASSQDRDATDTQCS.

In its sample, this clonotype was seen a few times. V and J are TRBV12-3 or TRBV12-4 and TRBJ1-1; D gene unclear. Trimming stripped 6 bases from V and 5 bases from J, with 13 bases between. This CDR3 has 13 residues. The CDR3 is CASSRTVGTEAFF. The CDR3 DNA is TGTGCCAGCAGCCGCACGGTGGGGACTGAAGCTTTCTTT.

About this clonotype: It may be a read error: a sequence one base away is much more abundant. The chain combines TRBV28 with TRBJ1-2, with 8 bases aligning to TRBD1. The germline gives CDR1 MDHEN, CDR2 SYDVKM. This CDR3 comprises 14 residues. The CDR3 protein is CASSGQGAAYGHTF. As DNA, the CDR3 is TGTGCCAGCAGCGGGCAGGGGGCCGCCTATGGCCACACCTTC.

As for this clonotype: This may be a read error: a much more frequent sequence differs by one nucleotide. The chain joins TRBV4-2 to TRBJ2-5, with a possible D match to TRBD2 (5 bases). Germline V lookup: CDR1 LGHNA, CDR2 YNFKEQ. Between the trimmed V and J ends, which lost 8 bases and 4 bases, there was a span of 29 bases. CDR3 length equals 18 residues. This CDR3 is CASGRNPFSGRIAETQYF. The CDR3 bases are TGTGCCAGCGGCCGCAACCCCTTCTCGGGAAGAATCGCAGAGACCCAGTACTTC.

In its sample, this clonotype was seen many times. The CDR3 DNA reads TGTGCCAGCAGCTCCATCAATGAGCAGTTCTTC. Its protein product is CASSSINEQFF. This chain joins TRBV11-2 and TRBJ2-1; D not resolved. Germline values: CDR1 SGHAT, CDR2 FQNNGV. Trimming stripped 4 bases from V and 6 bases from J, with 4 bases between. The CDR3 runs to 11 residues.

At least ten counts were recorded for this clonotype. The V and J genes are TRBV7-9 and TRBJ2-2, with 7 nucleotides matching TRBD1. The CDR3 consists of 16 residues. The ends lost 4 bases at V and 4 bases at J; junction bases unmatched: 9. Germline V gene sequence: CDR1 SEHNR, CDR2 FQNEAQ (reference sequence). The CDR3 nucleotides are TGTGCCAGCAGCTCACCGGGACAGCCCCCCACCGGGGAGCTGTTTTTT. This codes for CASSSPGQPPTGELFF.

This clonotype was detected ten times or more. This CDR3 is CASSLPSGSFNEQFF. The CDR3 nucleotides are TGTGCCAGCAGCCTCCCTAGCGGGAGTTTCAATGAGCAGTTCTTC. The V gene is TRBV11-2, the J gene TRBJ2-1; 10 bases fit TRBD2. The CDR3 sequence is 15 residues long. Germline V lookup: CDR1 SGHAT, CDR2 FQNNGV. With V trimmed by 5 bases and J by 6 bases, 7 bases remained unmatched.

The chain has TRBV18 and TRBJ2-1; 8 nucleotides match TRBD2. The germline V gene has CDR1 KGHSH and CDR2 LQKENI. With 4 bases clipped from V and 7 bases from J, the junction kept 9 bases outside the gene matches. The length of the CDR3 is 15 residues. CDR3 loop: CASSLTSGGRNEQFF. CDR3 nucleotides: TGTGCCAGCTCACTCACCTCGGGGGGGAGAAATGAGCAGTTCTTC.

Comment on this clonotype: This may arise from a read error, as a much more abundant clone is one base away. J is TRBJ2-7 and V is TRBV19; D unresolved. The CDR3 loop spans 13 amino acids. With 1 base removed from V and 2 bases from J, the gap between germline ends came to 6 bases. CDR1 and CDR2 from the germline V gene are LNHDA and SQIVND (reference sequence). CDR3 in amino acids: CASSIAQTYEQYF. The CDR3 DNA follows: TGTGCCAGTAGTATAGCACAGACCTACGAGCAGTACTTC.

This clonotype was counted between two and nine times. The rearrangement uses TRBV18 and TRBJ2-1, with D unresolved. Deletions cut 0 bases from V and 2 bases from J, with 8 bases between. Germline V gene lookup returns CDR1 KGHSH and CDR2 LQKENI. This CDR3 is 15 amino acids long. The CDR3 spells CASSPPGPPYNEQFF. The CDR3 DNA reads TGTGCCAGCTCACCACCCGGACCTCCCTACAATGAGCAGTTCTTC.

J is TRBJ1-6 and V is TRBV3-1, with unresolved D. The CDR3 runs 13 residues. Germline V gives CDR1 LGHDT, CDR2 YNNKEL (reference sequence). The V end lost 5 bases, the J end lost 7 bases, and 9 bases lay between the germline ends. CDR3 bases: TGTGCCAGCAGCGAGACGGGAAATTCACCCCTCCACTTT. Translation: CASSETGNSPLHF.

As concerns this clonotype: It may be a read error: a sequence one base away is much more abundant. The gene calls are TRBV11-2 and TRBJ2-1, with 10 positions matching TRBD1. The CDR3 consists of 15 residues. From germline, CDR1 is SGHAT and CDR2 FQNNGV. CDR3 residues: CACSPGQGGIDEQFF. The CDR3 DNA reads TGTGCCTGCAGCCCCGGACAGGGGGGTATCGATGAGCAGTTCTTC.